A selection of T cell receptor beta chains follows, all from one sample in a study of blood T cell repertoires in COVID-19. Using immunoSEQ multiplex PCR, the repertoire was profiled, and TCRdb retains in-frame clones only, with some absent. Of about 49,000 clones listed, more than 85% are singletons. The sequencing sample was made of peripheral blood. The receptor source for this set is a man in his forties or fifties with active COVID-19. CDR3s include the opening cysteine and the closing phenylalanine or tryptophan. Each record gives: J gene, D gene, V gene, clone size, CDR3 length, CDR3 protein, CDR3 DNA. A D gene is named only where the DNA matches it firmly. Size tells how often a clone was seen (once, few, many) or the class of an expanded clone, and some rows leave it out.

j_call: TRBJ2-3; d_call: TRBD2; v_call: TRBV7-3; clone_size: -; cdr3_length: 16; cdr3_aa: CASSLFASGSADTQYF; cdr3_nt: TGTGCCAGCAGCTTATTCGCTAGCGGGAGCGCAGATACGCAGTATTTT
j_call: TRBJ1-5; d_call: -; v_call: TRBV7-3; clone_size: -; cdr3_length: 13; cdr3_aa: CASSPKGDQPQHF; cdr3_nt: TGTGCCAGCAGCCCAAAGGGGGACCAGCCCCAGCATTTT
j_call: TRBJ1-5; d_call: -; v_call: TRBV27; clone_size: -; cdr3_length: 13; cdr3_aa: CASSGQSNQPQHF; cdr3_nt: TGTGCCAGCAGCGGACAGAGCAATCAGCCCCAGCATTTT
j_call: TRBJ1-5; d_call: TRBD1; v_call: TRBV28; clone_size: once; cdr3_length: 18; cdr3_aa: CASSLDLRGEFSNQPQHF; cdr3_nt: TGTGCCAGCAGTTTAGATCTCAGGGGGGAGTTTAGCAATCAGCCCCAGCATTTT
j_call: TRBJ1-4; d_call: -; v_call: TRBV11-2; clone_size: -; cdr3_length: 14; cdr3_aa: CASSLGSSLTPMFF; cdr3_nt: TGTGCCAGCAGCTTAGGGTCCTCACTCACCCCCATGTTTTTT
j_call: TRBJ1-2; d_call: -; v_call: TRBV5-4; clone_size: -; cdr3_length: 13; cdr3_aa: CASSPTSNYGYTF; cdr3_nt: TGTGCCAGCAGCCCGACATCGAACTATGGCTACACCTTC
j_call: TRBJ2-2; d_call: TRBD2; v_call: TRBV3-1/TRBV3-2; clone_size: -; cdr3_length: 14; cdr3_aa: CASSGTRNTGELFF; cdr3_nt: TGTGCCAGCAGTGGGACTAGGAACACCGGGGAGCTGTTTTTT
j_call: TRBJ2-7; d_call: TRBD2; v_call: TRBV30; clone_size: -; cdr3_length: 14; cdr3_aa: CAWSVGGSSYEQYF; cdr3_nt: TGTGCCTGGAGTGTAGGCGGGAGCTCCTACGAGCAGTACTTC
j_call: TRBJ2-1; d_call: TRBD2; v_call: TRBV5-1; clone_size: -; cdr3_length: 14; cdr3_aa: CASSLALAPNEQFF; cdr3_nt: TGCGCCAGCAGCTTGGCACTAGCGCCCAATGAGCAGTTCTTC
j_call: TRBJ1-3; d_call: -; v_call: TRBV30; clone_size: -; cdr3_length: 16; cdr3_aa: CAWSVHYGTSGNTIYF; cdr3_nt: TGTGCCTGGAGTGTACATTATGGGACATCCGGAAACACCATATATTTT
j_call: TRBJ2-7; d_call: TRBD1; v_call: TRBV24-1; clone_size: -; cdr3_length: 15; cdr3_aa: CATSDPQGKPYEQYF; cdr3_nt: TGTGCCACCAGTGACCCACAGGGGAAACCCTACGAGCAGTACTTC
j_call: TRBJ2-5; d_call: TRBD2; v_call: TRBV28; clone_size: -; cdr3_length: 16; cdr3_aa: CASTLAGEGVQETQYF; cdr3_nt: TGTGCCAGCACGCTAGCGGGAGAAGGGGTCCAAGAGACCCAGTACTTC
j_call: TRBJ2-7; d_call: -; v_call: TRBV15; clone_size: -; cdr3_length: 14; cdr3_aa: CATSREGRGNEQYF; cdr3_nt: TGTGCCACCAGCAGAGAAGGCAGGGGCAACGAGCAGTACTTC
j_call: TRBJ2-7; d_call: -; v_call: TRBV25-1; clone_size: -; cdr3_length: 13; cdr3_aa: CATSPTASYEQYF; cdr3_nt: TGTGCCACCTCCCCGACAGCGTCCTACGAGCAGTACTTC
j_call: TRBJ1-5; d_call: -; v_call: TRBV28; clone_size: -; cdr3_length: 15; cdr3_aa: CASSPTEFGNQPQHF; cdr3_nt: TGTGCCAGCAGTCCTACAGAGTTTGGAAATCAGCCCCAGCATTTT
j_call: TRBJ2-3; d_call: -; v_call: TRBV7-8; clone_size: few; cdr3_length: 14; cdr3_aa: CASSSPTEADTQYF; cdr3_nt: TGTGCCAGCAGCTCCCCGACAGAGGCAGATACGCAGTATTTT
j_call: TRBJ2-5; d_call: TRBD2; v_call: TRBV5-4; clone_size: -; cdr3_length: 15; cdr3_aa: CASSSGLAGQETQYF; cdr3_nt: TGTGCCAGCTCCTCGGGACTAGCGGGACAAGAGACCCAGTACTTC
j_call: TRBJ1-6; d_call: -; v_call: TRBV3-1/TRBV3-2; clone_size: -; cdr3_length: 15; cdr3_aa: CASSHSGGENSPLHF; cdr3_nt: TGTGCCAGCAGCCATTCCGGGGGGGAGAATTCACCCCTCCACTTT
j_call: TRBJ2-1; d_call: TRBD1; v_call: TRBV28; clone_size: -; cdr3_length: 19; cdr3_aa: CASSLAGTGKRRLPGEQFF; cdr3_nt: TGTGCCAGCAGTTTAGCGGGGACAGGGAAGCGACGATTACCGGGTGAGCAGTTCTTC
j_call: TRBJ2-3; d_call: -; v_call: TRBV5-4; clone_size: -; cdr3_length: 15; cdr3_aa: CASSPSGGLSDTQYF; cdr3_nt: TGTGCCAGCAGCCCATCAGGCGGGCTTTCAGATACGCAGTATTTT
j_call: TRBJ2-7; d_call: TRBD2; v_call: TRBV4-2; clone_size: once; cdr3_length: 17; cdr3_aa: CASSPEERSSGAYEQYF; cdr3_nt: TGTGCCAGCAGCCCAGAGGAAAGGAGTAGCGGGGCCTACGAGCAGTACTTC
j_call: TRBJ2-1; d_call: -; v_call: TRBV29-1; clone_size: once; cdr3_length: 13; cdr3_aa: CSVEDRDYNEQFF; cdr3_nt: TGCAGCGTTGAAGACAGGGACTACAATGAGCAGTTCTTC
j_call: TRBJ1-1; d_call: TRBD1; v_call: TRBV2; clone_size: -; cdr3_length: 15; cdr3_aa: CASSARRGTNTEAFF; cdr3_nt: TGTGCCAGCAGTGCCCGCAGGGGGACGAACACTGAAGCTTTCTTT
j_call: TRBJ1-2; d_call: TRBD1; v_call: TRBV18; clone_size: -; cdr3_length: 13; cdr3_aa: CASSQTGGDGYTF; cdr3_nt: TGTGCCAGCTCACAGACAGGGGGCGATGGCTACACCTTC
j_call: TRBJ2-7; d_call: TRBD1; v_call: TRBV9; clone_size: few; cdr3_length: 14; cdr3_aa: CASSPGQGTNEQYF; cdr3_nt: TGTGCCAGCAGCCCAGGACAGGGTACGAACGAGCAGTACTTC
j_call: TRBJ2-1; d_call: -; v_call: TRBV10-3; clone_size: -; cdr3_length: 13; cdr3_aa: CAISELGRHEQFF; cdr3_nt: TGTGCCATCAGTGAGCTTGGCAGGCATGAGCAGTTCTTC
j_call: TRBJ2-7; d_call: TRBD2; v_call: TRBV5-1; clone_size: -; cdr3_length: 16; cdr3_aa: CASSPWWREGTYEQYF; cdr3_nt: TGCGCCAGCAGCCCCTGGTGGCGGGAGGGGACGTACGAGCAGTACTTC
j_call: TRBJ2-5; d_call: -; v_call: TRBV28; clone_size: -; cdr3_length: 13; cdr3_aa: CASSRTPSKTQYF; cdr3_nt: TGTGCCAGCAGCAGGACTCCGAGTAAGACCCAGTACTTC
j_call: TRBJ1-6; d_call: -; v_call: TRBV6-5; clone_size: -; cdr3_length: 14; cdr3_aa: CASSYGSGYSPLHF; cdr3_nt: TGTGCCAGCAGTTACGGGTCGGGTTATTCACCCCTCCACTTT
j_call: TRBJ2-1; d_call: -; v_call: TRBV28; clone_size: -; cdr3_length: 14; cdr3_aa: CATQGGGVDNEQFF; cdr3_nt: TGTGCCACCCAGGGGGGAGGTGTTGACAATGAGCAGTTCTTC